These 5 T cell receptor beta chains came from one sample sequenced in a study of blood T cell repertoires in COVID-19. The data were produced by immunoSEQ multiplex PCR, yet TCRdb's version contains in-frame clones alone and is incomplete. The sample has about 310,000 clones, approximately 87% seen once. Sequencing was carried out using peripheral blood. Source of these receptors: a woman aged 25 to 45 with COVID-19, enrolled during active disease.

This clone was counted between two and nine times. V is TRBV4-1 and J is TRBJ1-2, with 7 positions matching TRBD1. Germline CDR1 MGHRA, CDR2 YSYEKL. The ends lost 0 bases at V and 4 bases at J; junction bases unmatched: 8. This CDR3 comprises 16 residues. The CDR3: CASSQEGSGTVYGYTF. CDR3 bases: TGCGCCAGCAGCCAAGAAGGTTCGGGGACAGTCTATGGCTACACCTTC.

The chain recombines TRBV5-1 with TRBJ1-1; 8 bases line up with TRBD1. The V and J ends lost 6 bases and 1 base, in that order; junction bases with no gene match: 5. This CDR3 contains 14 residues. CDR1 and CDR2 (germline): SGHRS, YFSETQ. For the CDR3, the DNA is TGCGCCAGCATTAGTGGGACAGGGAACACTGAAGCTTTCTTT. This encodes CASISGTGNTEAFF.

The gene calls are TRBV7-9 and TRBJ2-3; 9 positions agree with TRBD2. This CDR3 is built from 18 residues. From germline, CDR1 is SEHNR and CDR2 FQNEAQ (reference sequence). V dropped 1 base and J dropped 4; count of bases not matched to a gene: 12. Here the CDR3 reads CASSLGPSLAGISDTQYF. CDR3 nucleotide sequence: TGTGCCAGCAGCTTAGGGCCCTCCCTAGCGGGAATATCAGATACGCAGTATTTT.

This sequence joins TRBV27 and TRBJ1-1; possible D gene TRBD1, 5 bases. Germline assignment: CDR1 MNHEY and CDR2 SMNVEV (reference sequence). The germline V and J ends were trimmed by 4 bases and 2 bases, with 8 bases remaining between them. CDR3 length: 13 residues. The CDR3 coding sequence is TGTGCCAGCAGTTCAACAGGCAACACTGAAGCTTTCTTT. Its protein product is CASSSTGNTEAFF.

This chain joins TRBV6-5 and TRBJ1-2, with 7 bases aligning to TRBD1. The V gene end was trimmed by 6 bases and the J gene end by 8 bases; junction bases not matched to a gene: 6. The CDR3 sequence is 12 residues long. Germline values: CDR1 MNHEY, CDR2 SVGAGI. CDR3 bases: TGTGCCAGCAGAAGGACAGGAAACGGCTACACCTTC. Amino acid sequence: CASRRTGNGYTF.